This T cell receptor beta chain emerged from a study of T cells in Graves' hyperthyroidism and ophthalmopathy. Study in general: Peripheral blood was secured at the point of initial diagnosis, before any treatment.

Together with thyroid ultrasound, orbital computed tomography, serum thyroxine and TRAb, clinical symptoms were used for diagnoses. Fresh peripheral blood, approximately 9.7 ml, was the source of the PBMCs. The table lists this clonotype with a few counts. RNA transcripts gave rise to amplified TCR beta CDR3 regions. The TCR CDR3 was amplified in a first-round RT-PCR using the HTBI primer set. From the multiplex PCR reads, TCRdb called clonotypes with MiXCR, one entry per CDR3 protein. The sample lists about 500,000 distinct CDR3 sequences; 15% to 20% were seen once. This TCR was recovered from a woman in her twenties or thirties with Graves' ophthalmopathy. The sample was blood.

The CDR3 DNA is TGTGCCAGCAGCTTAGACCGGACAGGGGGCGTCAACGAGCAGTACTTC. Translation: CASSLDRTGGVNEQYF. The V call is TRBV7-9, the J call TRBJ2-7; TRBD1 aligns across 11 bases. The trim removed 1 base at V and 5 bases at J, leaving 7 bases unmatched. Germline V CDR1 and CDR2: SEHNR, FQNEAQ (reference sequence). The CDR3 length is 16 residues.